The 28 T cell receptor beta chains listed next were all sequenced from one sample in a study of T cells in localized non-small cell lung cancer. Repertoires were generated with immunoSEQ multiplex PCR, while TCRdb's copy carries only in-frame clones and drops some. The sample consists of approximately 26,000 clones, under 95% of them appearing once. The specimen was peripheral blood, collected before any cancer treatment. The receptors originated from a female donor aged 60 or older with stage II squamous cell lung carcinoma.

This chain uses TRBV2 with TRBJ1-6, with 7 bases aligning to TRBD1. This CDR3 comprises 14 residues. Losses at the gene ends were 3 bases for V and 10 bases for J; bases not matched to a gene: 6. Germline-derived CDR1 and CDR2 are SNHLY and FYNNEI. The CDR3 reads CASSDSTGRSPLHF. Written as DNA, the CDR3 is TGTGCCAGCAGTGACTCGACAGGGCGGTCACCCCTCCACTTT. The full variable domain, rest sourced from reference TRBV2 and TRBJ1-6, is EPEVTQTPSHQVTQMGQEVILRCVPISNHLYFYWYRQILGQKVEFLVSFYNNEISEKSEIFDDQFSVERPDGSNFTLKIRSTKLEDSAMYFCASSDSTGRSPLHFGNGTRLTVT.

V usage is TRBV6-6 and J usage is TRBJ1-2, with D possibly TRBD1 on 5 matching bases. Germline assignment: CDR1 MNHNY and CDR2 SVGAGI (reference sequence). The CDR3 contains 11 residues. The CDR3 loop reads CAVGGDYGYTF. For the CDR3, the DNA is TGTGCTGTCGGGGGGGACTATGGCTACACCTTC.

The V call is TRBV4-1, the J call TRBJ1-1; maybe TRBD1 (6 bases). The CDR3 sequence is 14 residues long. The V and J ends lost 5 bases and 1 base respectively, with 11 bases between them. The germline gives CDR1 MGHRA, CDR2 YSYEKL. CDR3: CASSTRTENTEAFF. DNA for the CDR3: TGCGCCAGCAGCACCCGGACAGAGAACACTGAAGCTTTCTTT.

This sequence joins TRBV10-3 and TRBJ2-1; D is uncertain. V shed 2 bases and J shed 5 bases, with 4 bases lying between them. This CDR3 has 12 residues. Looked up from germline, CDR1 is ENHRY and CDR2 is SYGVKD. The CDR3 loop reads CAISEEHNEQFF. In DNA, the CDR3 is TGTGCCATCAGTGAGGAGCACAATGAGCAGTTCTTC.

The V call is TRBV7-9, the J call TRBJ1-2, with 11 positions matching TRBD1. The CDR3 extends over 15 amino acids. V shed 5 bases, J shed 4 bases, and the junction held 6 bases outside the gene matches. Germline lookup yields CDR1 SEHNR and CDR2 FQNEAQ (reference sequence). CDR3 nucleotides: TGTGCCAGCAGCGAAAGGGGGACAGGGGGCTATGGCTACACCTTC. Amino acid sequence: CASSERGTGGYGYTF.

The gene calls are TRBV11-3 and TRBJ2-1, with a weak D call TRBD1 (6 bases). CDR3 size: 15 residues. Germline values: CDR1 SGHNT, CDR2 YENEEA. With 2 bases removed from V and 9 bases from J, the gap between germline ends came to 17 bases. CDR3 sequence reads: CASSLIGSKTGEQFF. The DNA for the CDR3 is TGTGCCAGCAGCTTAATAGGCTCCAAGACAGGTGAGCAGTTCTTC.

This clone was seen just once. The CDR3 coding sequence is TGTGCCAGCAGTGAGAGTCGATCGAGGGCTGGGGAGCAGTACTTC. It translates to CASSESRSRAGEQYF. The genes are TRBV2 and TRBJ2-7, with D tentatively TRBD2 (5 bases). The CDR3 loop spans 15 amino acids. The germline V and J ends were trimmed by 3 bases and 7 bases, with 19 bases remaining between them. Germline V gene sequence: CDR1 SNHLY, CDR2 FYNNEI.

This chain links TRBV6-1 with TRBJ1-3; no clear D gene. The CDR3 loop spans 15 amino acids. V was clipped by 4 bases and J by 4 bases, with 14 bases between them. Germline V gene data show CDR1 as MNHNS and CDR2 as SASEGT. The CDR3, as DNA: TGTGCCAGCAGTGTAGACACCGGACGAGGAAACACCATATATTTT. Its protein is CASSVDTGRGNTIYF.

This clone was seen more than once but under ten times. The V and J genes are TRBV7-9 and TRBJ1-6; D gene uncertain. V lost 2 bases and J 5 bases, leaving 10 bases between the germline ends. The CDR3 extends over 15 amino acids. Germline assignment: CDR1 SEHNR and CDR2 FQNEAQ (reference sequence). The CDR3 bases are TGTGCCAGCAGCTTATTAGGCGGAGATAATTCACCCCTCCACTTT. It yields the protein CASSLLGGDNSPLHF.

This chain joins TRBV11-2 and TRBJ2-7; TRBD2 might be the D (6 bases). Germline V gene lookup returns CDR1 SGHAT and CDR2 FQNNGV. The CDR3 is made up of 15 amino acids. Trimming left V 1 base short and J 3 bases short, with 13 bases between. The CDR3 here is CASSLGPAGVYEQYF. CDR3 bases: TGTGCCAGCAGCTTAGGTCCAGCGGGCGTCTACGAGCAGTACTTC.

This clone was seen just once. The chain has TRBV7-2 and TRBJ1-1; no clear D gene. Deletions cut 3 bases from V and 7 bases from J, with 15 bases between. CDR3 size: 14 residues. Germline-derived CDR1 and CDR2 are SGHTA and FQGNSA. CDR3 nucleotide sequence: TGTGCCAGCAGCTTTGACCTGGACCCTTTTGAAGCTTTCTTT. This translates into CASSFDLDPFEAFF.

The CDR3 loop reads CASMDRGRDTQYF. The DNA for the CDR3 is TGCGCCAGCATGGACCGGGGGAGGGATACGCAGTATTTT. The chain has TRBV10-1 and TRBJ2-3; possibly TRBD2 for D (6 bases). The CDR3 is made up of 13 amino acids. Trimming removed 7 bases at V and 6 bases at J, with 14 bases between. Per the germline V gene, CDR1 is WNHNN and CDR2 is SYGVQD (reference sequence).

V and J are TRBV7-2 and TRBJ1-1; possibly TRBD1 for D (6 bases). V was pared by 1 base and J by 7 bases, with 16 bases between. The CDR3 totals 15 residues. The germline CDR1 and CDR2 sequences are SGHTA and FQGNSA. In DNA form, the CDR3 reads TGTGCCAGCAGCTTAGTACCGGGGGCTGGTAATGAAGCTTTCTTT. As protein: CASSLVPGAGNEAFF.

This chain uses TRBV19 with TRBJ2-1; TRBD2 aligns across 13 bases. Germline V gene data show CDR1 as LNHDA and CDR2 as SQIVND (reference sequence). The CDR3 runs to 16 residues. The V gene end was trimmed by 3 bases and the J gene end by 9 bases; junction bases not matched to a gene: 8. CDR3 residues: CASSMVRLAGGSEQFF. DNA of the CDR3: TGTGCCAGTAGTATGGTGCGACTAGCGGGAGGCAGTGAGCAGTTCTTC.

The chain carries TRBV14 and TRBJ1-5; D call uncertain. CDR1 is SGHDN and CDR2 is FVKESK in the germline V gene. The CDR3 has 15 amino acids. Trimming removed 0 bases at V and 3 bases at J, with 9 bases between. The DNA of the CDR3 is TGTGCCAGCAGCCAAGACAAAGGCCTCAATCAGCCCCAGCATTTT. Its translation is CASSQDKGLNQPQHF. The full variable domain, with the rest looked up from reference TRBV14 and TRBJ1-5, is EAGVTQFPSHSVIEKGQTVTLRCDPISGHDNLYWYRRVMGKEIKFLLHFVKESKQDESGMPNNRFLAERTGGTYSTLKVQPAELEDSGVYFCASSQDKGLNQPQHFGDGTRLSIL.

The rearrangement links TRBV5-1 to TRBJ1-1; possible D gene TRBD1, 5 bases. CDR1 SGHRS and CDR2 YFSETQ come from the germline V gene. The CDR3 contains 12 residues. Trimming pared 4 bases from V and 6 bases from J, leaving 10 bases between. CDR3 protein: CASSSPGPEAFF. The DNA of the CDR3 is TGCGCCAGCAGCAGCCCGGGGCCTGAAGCTTTCTTT.

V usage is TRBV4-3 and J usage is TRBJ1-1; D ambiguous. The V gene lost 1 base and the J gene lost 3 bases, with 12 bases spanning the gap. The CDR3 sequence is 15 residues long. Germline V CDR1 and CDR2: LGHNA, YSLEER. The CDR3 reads CASSQAWHTDTEAFF. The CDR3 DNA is TGCGCCAGCAGCCAAGCTTGGCACACGGACACTGAAGCTTTCTTT.

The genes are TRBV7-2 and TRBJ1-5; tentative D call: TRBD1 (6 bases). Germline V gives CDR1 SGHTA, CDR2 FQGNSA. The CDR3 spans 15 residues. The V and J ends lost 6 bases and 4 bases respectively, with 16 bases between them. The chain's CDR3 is CASSSGGGRNQPQHF. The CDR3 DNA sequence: TGTGCCAGCAGTTCTGGAGGGGGAAGGAATCAGCCCCAGCATTTT.

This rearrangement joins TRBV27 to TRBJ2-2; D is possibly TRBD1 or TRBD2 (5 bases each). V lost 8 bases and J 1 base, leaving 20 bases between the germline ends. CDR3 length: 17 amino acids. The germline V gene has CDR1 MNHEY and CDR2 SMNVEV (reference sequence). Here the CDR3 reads CASGTAPAGRNTGELFF. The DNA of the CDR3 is TGTGCCAGCGGGACCGCACCGGCCGGAAGGAACACCGGGGAGCTGTTTTTT.

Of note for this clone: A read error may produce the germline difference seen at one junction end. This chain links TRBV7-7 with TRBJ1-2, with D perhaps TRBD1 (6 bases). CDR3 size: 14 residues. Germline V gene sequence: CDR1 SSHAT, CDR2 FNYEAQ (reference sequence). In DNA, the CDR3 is TGTGCTAGCAGCTTAGACGAACAGGGATCTGGCTACACCTTC. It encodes CASSLDEQGSGYTF.

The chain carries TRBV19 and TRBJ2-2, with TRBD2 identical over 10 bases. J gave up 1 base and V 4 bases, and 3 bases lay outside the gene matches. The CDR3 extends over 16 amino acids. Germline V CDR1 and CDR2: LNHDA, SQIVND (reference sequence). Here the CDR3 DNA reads TGTGCCAGTAGTAGGCTAGCGGGAGTGAACACCGGGGAGCTGTTTTTT. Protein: CASSRLAGVNTGELFF.

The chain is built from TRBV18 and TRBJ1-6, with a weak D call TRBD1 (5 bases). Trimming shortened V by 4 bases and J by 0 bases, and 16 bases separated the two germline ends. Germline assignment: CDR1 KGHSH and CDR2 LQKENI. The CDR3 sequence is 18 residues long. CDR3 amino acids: CASSLRDGTSSYNSPLHF. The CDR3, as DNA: TGTGCCAGCTCACTCAGGGACGGGACGAGCTCCTATAATTCACCCCTCCACTTT.

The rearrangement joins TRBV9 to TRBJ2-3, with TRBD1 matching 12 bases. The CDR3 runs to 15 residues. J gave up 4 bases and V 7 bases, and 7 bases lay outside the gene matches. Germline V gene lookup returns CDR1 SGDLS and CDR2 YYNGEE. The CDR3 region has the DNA TGTGCCAGCGGGTATGGGACAGGGGGCCCAGATACGCAGTATTTT. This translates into CASGYGTGGPDTQYF.

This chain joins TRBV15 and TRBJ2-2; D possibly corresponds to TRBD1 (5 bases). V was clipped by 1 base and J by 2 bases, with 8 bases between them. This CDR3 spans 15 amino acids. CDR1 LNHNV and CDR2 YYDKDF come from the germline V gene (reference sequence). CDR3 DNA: TGTGCCACCAGCAGAGCCAGGGAAAACACCGGGGAGCTGTTTTTT. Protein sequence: CATSRARENTGELFF.

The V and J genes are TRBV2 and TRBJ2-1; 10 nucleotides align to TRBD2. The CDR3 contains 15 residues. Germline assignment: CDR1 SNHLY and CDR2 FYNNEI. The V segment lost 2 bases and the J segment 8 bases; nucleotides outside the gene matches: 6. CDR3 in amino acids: CASSENGLAGDEQFF. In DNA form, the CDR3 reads TGTGCCAGCAGTGAAAACGGGCTAGCGGGAGATGAGCAGTTCTTC.

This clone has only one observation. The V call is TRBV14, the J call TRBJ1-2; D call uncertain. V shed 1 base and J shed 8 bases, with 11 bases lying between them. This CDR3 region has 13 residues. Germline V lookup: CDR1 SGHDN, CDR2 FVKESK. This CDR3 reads CASSQAEGSGYTF. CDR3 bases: TGTGCCAGCAGCCAAGCTGAGGGTTCGGGCTACACCTTC.

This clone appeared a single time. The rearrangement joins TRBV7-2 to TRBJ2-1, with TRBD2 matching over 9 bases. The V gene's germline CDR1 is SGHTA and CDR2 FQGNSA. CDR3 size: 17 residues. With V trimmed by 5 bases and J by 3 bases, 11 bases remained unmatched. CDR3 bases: TGTGCCAGCAGCCAACGGCCTAGCGGGATCAACTACAATGAGCAGTTCTTC. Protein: CASSQRPSGINYNEQFF.

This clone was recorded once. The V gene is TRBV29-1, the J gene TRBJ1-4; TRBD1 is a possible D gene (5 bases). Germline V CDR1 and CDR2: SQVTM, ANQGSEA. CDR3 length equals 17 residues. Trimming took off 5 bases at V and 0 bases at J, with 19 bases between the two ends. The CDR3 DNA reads TGCAGCGTTCCACCCCCTGACAGAGGGGCAACTAATGAAAAACTGTTTTTT. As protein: CSVPPPDRGATNEKLFF.